Following are 21 T cell receptor beta chains from one sample sequenced in a study of blood T cell repertoires in COVID-19 (TCRdb year 2020). The library came from the immunoSEQ multiplex PCR assay. The table comes from immuneACCESS by way of TCRdb, which keeps in-frame sequences with V and J called. Part of the clones is missing from these tables; in studies checked, under half for an unresolved V gene and the rest for unknown reasons. Recorded for this sample are 300,000 to 400,000 clones; 80% to 90% of them occurred a single time. Jointly, the top ten make up approximately 10% of the sample. The sample consisted of peripheral blood. The receptors derive from a man under 40 with COVID-19, enrolled during active disease.

The CDR3 nucleotides read TGCGCCAGCAGTCATCATCTGGGGGGACCCATGAACACTGAAGCTTTCTTT. This translates into CASSHHLGGPMNTEAFF. The chain joins TRBV5-1 to TRBJ1-1, with D maybe TRBD1 (5 bases). Germline V gives CDR1 SGHRS, CDR2 YFSETQ. V was clipped by 5 bases and J by 0 bases, with 20 bases between them. The CDR3 is 17 amino acids.

This chain links TRBV18 with TRBJ2-1; 10 positions agree with TRBD2. This CDR3 spans 15 amino acids. Trimming took 5 bases from V and 5 from J; bases not matched to a gene: 6. Per germline, CDR1 KGHSH and CDR2 LQKENI. The CDR3 region is CASSSSGSGHNEQFF. The CDR3 region has the DNA TGTGCCAGCTCATCTAGCGGGAGTGGACACAATGAGCAGTTCTTC.

The chain uses TRBV9 and TRBJ2-1; D remains ambiguous. The length of the CDR3 is 12 residues. In germline, CDR1 is SGDLS, CDR2 YYNGEE. Trimming removed 3 bases at V and 9 bases at J, with 10 bases between. For the CDR3, the DNA is TGTGCCAGCAGCGGGGTCCGGGTTGAGCAGTTCTTC. Translating gives CASSGVRVEQFF.

The CDR3 protein is CATSDPQGFPTYEQYF. CDR3 nucleotide sequence: TGTGCCACCAGTGATCCCCAGGGTTTTCCAACCTACGAGCAGTACTTC. The chain recombines TRBV24-1 with TRBJ2-7, with D possibly being TRBD1 (5 bases). The CDR3 length is 16 residues. Trimming cost V 3 bases and J 2 bases, with 16 bases left between them. CDR1 and CDR2 from the germline V gene are KGHDR and SFDVKD.

The CDR3 DNA is TGTGCCAGCAGATTACAGGGGGCCACCGGGGAGCTGTTTTTT. This sequence encodes CASRLQGATGELFF. The chain uses TRBV27 and TRBJ2-2; 9 nucleotides align to TRBD1. The V gene end was trimmed by 6 bases and the J gene end by 4 bases; junction bases not matched to a gene: 3. Germline loops: CDR1 MNHEY, CDR2 SMNVEV (reference sequence). This CDR3 region has 14 residues.

This chain connects TRBV19 to TRBJ2-5; TRBD2 matches 10 bases. The J segment lost 5 bases and the V segment lost 9 bases, leaving 12 bases of the junction unmatched. CDR1 is LNHDA, CDR2 SQIVND, per germline (reference sequence). The CDR3 sequence is 15 residues long. The CDR3 DNA reads as TGTGCCAGCCATTCCAGAGCGGGGGGGCGGGAGACCCAGTACTTC. This sequence encodes CASHSRAGGRETQYF. Full variable domain (remainder filled in from reference TRBV19 and TRBJ2-5): DGGITQSPKYLFRKEGQNVTLSCEQNLNHDAMYWYRQDPGQGLRLIYYSQIVNDFQKGDIAEGYSVSREKKESFPLTVTSAQKNPTAFYLCASHSRAGGRETQYFGPGTRLLVL.

The J gene is TRBJ1-1, the V gene TRBV11-2, with a tentative D call TRBD1 (5 bases). The CDR3 loop spans 14 amino acids. Germline values: CDR1 SGHAT, CDR2 FQNNGV. Trimming took off 6 bases at V and 2 bases at J, with 13 bases between the two ends. The CDR3, as DNA: TGTGCCAGCAGTTACCTCGGACATAACACTGAAGCTTTCTTT. Protein product: CASSYLGHNTEAFF. Variable domain in full (rest from reference TRBV11-2 and TRBJ1-1): EAGVAQSPRYKIIEKRQSVAFWCNPISGHATLYWYQQILGQGPKLLIQFQNNGVVDDSQLPKDRFSAERLKGVDSTLKIQPAKLEDSAVYLCASSYLGHNTEAFFGQGTRLTVV.

The genes are TRBV29-1 and TRBJ1-4, with TRBD1 as a possible D gene (6 bases). Trimming took off 4 bases at V and 0 bases at J, with 9 bases between the two ends. Germline loops: CDR1 SQVTM, CDR2 ANQGSEA. The CDR3 consists of 14 residues. CDR3 in amino acids: CSVVAGATNEKLFF. The CDR3 DNA reads as TGCAGCGTTGTTGCAGGGGCAACTAATGAAAAACTGTTTTTT. The whole variable domain, remainder taken from reference TRBV29-1 and TRBJ1-4, is SAVISQKPSRDICQRGTSLTIQCQVDSQVTMMFWYRQQPGQSLTLIATANQGSEATYESGFVIDKFPISRPNLTFSTLTVSNMSPEDSSIYLCSVVAGATNEKLFFGSGTQLSVL.

The V and J genes are TRBV5-8 and TRBJ2-1, with 10 positions matching TRBD2. Germline V lookup: CDR1 SGHTS, CDR2 YDEGEE. This CDR3 spans 17 amino acids. V trimming: 2 bases; J trimming: 1 base; junction bases outside the gene matches: 6. CDR3 loop: CASSFTLAGLSYNEQFF. Here the CDR3 DNA reads TGTGCCAGCAGCTTTACACTAGCGGGACTTTCCTACAATGAGCAGTTCTTC.

This clone occurred a few times. The chain employs TRBV19 and TRBJ1-5; D not certain. The CDR3 covers 13 residues. Trimming cost V 1 base and J 4 bases, with 5 bases left between them. Germline V gene data show CDR1 as LNHDA and CDR2 as SQIVND (reference sequence). CDR3 sequence reads: CASSIGTNQPQHF. The CDR3 nucleotides are TGTGCCAGTAGTATAGGGACTAATCAGCCCCAGCATTTT.

V gene TRBV28 combines with J gene TRBJ1-1; no clear D gene. Trimming left V 3 bases short and J 5 bases short, with 10 bases between. Looked up from germline, CDR1 is MDHEN and CDR2 is SYDVKM. This CDR3 contains 13 residues. CDR3 in DNA: TGTGCCAGCAGTTTTCAGGTACAAACTGAAGCTTTCTTT. It yields the protein CASSFQVQTEAFF.

This sequence joins TRBV29-1 and TRBJ2-7, with 7 bases that match TRBD1. The length of the CDR3 is 14 residues. V trimming: 4 bases; J trimming: 0 bases; junction bases outside the gene matches: 6. Germline CDR1 is SQVTM and CDR2 is ANQGSEA. This chain's CDR3 is CSVARTGLSYEQYF. CDR3 nucleotides: TGCAGCGTTGCTCGGACAGGCCTCTCCTACGAGCAGTACTTC.

The chain carries TRBV7-2 and TRBJ2-3; 12 bases fit TRBD2. Looked up from germline, CDR1 is SGHTA and CDR2 is FQGNSA. The CDR3 contains 18 residues. V lost 7 bases, J lost 9 bases, and 20 bases stayed unmatched. For the CDR3, the DNA is TGTGCCAGCACCTCGCCAGAGTCTAGCGGGAGGGGATGGGCGACGCAGTATTTT. It encodes CASTSPESSGRGWATQYF.

This clone was seen a handful of times. The chain is built from TRBV19 and TRBJ1-5, with D unclear. V lost 5 bases, J lost 2 bases, and 10 bases lay in between. CDR1 and CDR2 (germline): LNHDA, SQIVND (reference sequence). This CDR3 has 14 amino acids. In nucleotides, the CDR3 is TGTGCCAGTAGTCCAGGTTGGGGCAATCAGCCCCAGCATTTT. Its protein product is CASSPGWGNQPQHF. The full variable domain, rest sourced from reference TRBV19 and TRBJ1-5, is DGGITQSPKYLFRKEGQNVTLSCEQNLNHDAMYWYRQDPGQGLRLIYYSQIVNDFQKGDIAEGYSVSREKKESFPLTVTSAQKNPTAFYLCASSPGWGNQPQHFGDGTRLSIL.

The chain uses TRBV4-1 and TRBJ1-1, with D possibly TRBD1 on 5 matching bases. This CDR3 region has 16 residues. V lost 0 bases and J 3 bases, leaving 14 bases between the germline ends. Germline V gene lookup returns CDR1 MGHRA and CDR2 YSYEKL. The CDR3 protein is CASSQDQAGPYTEAFF. CDR3 nucleotide sequence: TGCGCCAGCAGCCAAGATCAGGCAGGGCCCTACACTGAAGCTTTCTTT.

The V call is TRBV30, the J call TRBJ1-1, with 8 nucleotides matching TRBD1. CDR1 and CDR2 from the germline V gene are GTSNPN and SVGIG (reference sequence). V gave up 3 bases and J gave up 6 bases; unmatched junction bases: 6. The CDR3 is 13 amino acids. CDR3 sequence (DNA): TGTGCCTGGAGACTCCAGGGGGCAGCTGAAGCTTTCTTT. Its protein product is CAWRLQGAAEAFF.

CDR3: CASSPHRDRVIDVTF. The CDR3 nucleotides read TGTGCCAGCAGCCCGCACCGGGACAGGGTAATAGATGTCACCTTC. V gene TRBV7-9 combines with J gene TRBJ1-2; 9 bases map to TRBD1. Germline-derived CDR1 and CDR2 are SEHNR and FQNEAQ (reference sequence). After removal of 5 bases from V and 13 bases from J, the junction contained 17 bases not matched to a gene. The CDR3 extends over 15 amino acids.

This clone was detected only once. CDR3: CASSLGLAGGSSEQYF. The CDR3 bases are TGTGCCAGCAGCCTCGGACTAGCGGGAGGCTCGTCCGAGCAGTACTTC. The V gene is TRBV3-1 (or the pseudogene TRBV3-2), the J gene TRBJ2-7; 14 positions agree with TRBD2. The length of the CDR3 is 16 residues. V gave up 4 bases and J gave up 6 bases; unmatched junction bases: 8. Germline CDR1 LGHDT, CDR2 YNNKEL (reference sequence).

The count of this clone is one. The chain joins TRBV28 to TRBJ2-7; 9 bases line up with TRBD1. The V and J ends lost 1 base and 3 bases, in that order; junction bases with no gene match: 10. Germline loops: CDR1 MDHEN, CDR2 SYDVKM. This CDR3 spans 17 amino acids. The CDR3 nucleotides are TGTGCCAGCAGTTTATCCCCAGGGACAGGGCGAAACTACGAGCAGTACTTC. Translation: CASSLSPGTGRNYEQYF.

The V call is TRBV5-1, the J call TRBJ2-7; D possibly corresponds to TRBD1 (5 bases). The germline V gene encodes CDR1 SGHRS and CDR2 YFSETQ. The CDR3 runs to 14 residues. Trimming removed 7 bases from V and 0 bases from J, with 14 bases in between. The CDR3 protein is CASRTQTSSYEQYF. The CDR3 bases are TGCGCCAGCCGGACACAGACGAGCTCCTACGAGCAGTACTTC.

V gene TRBV28 combines with J gene TRBJ2-1, with D unclear. The CDR3 is 11 amino acids. Per germline, CDR1 MDHEN and CDR2 SYDVKM. V lost 3 bases and J lost 6, with 3 bases in between. CDR3 coding DNA: TGTGCCAGCAGTTTGGCCAATGAGCAGTTCTTC. It specifies CASSLANEQFF.